The rows below give T cell receptor beta chains drawn from one sample of a study of shared T cell receptors in the human thymus. Sequencing used immunoSEQ multiplex PCR; TCRdb keeps in-frame clones, though not all of them. The repertoire holds almost 550,000 clones, with approximately 78% as singletons. These same data were also listed under a study on human thymus T cells.

The source material was thymocytes. The receptors shown here come from a boy younger than two with a congenital heart defect. The CDR3 runs from the conserved cysteine through the conserved F or W.

V gene,J gene,CDR3 protein
TRBV30,TRBJ1-1,CANGKGAPKGTEAFF
TRBV5-4,TRBJ2-5,CASSPGTSGRGRETQYF
TRBV6-1,TRBJ1-2,CASSEETRDNYGYTF
TRBV30,TRBJ2-6,CAWSVPHPRTGVFSGANVLTF
TRBV11-3,TRBJ2-1,CASSYGRDTSYNEQFF
TRBV7-9,TRBJ2-5,CASSLTSRETQYF
TRBV5-4,TRBJ2-5,CASSLGPEETQYF
TRBV11-2,TRBJ1-1,CASSPPVEANTEAFF
TRBV14,TRBJ2-7,CASSQERACHDEQYF
TRBV19,TRBJ2-7,CASSPDTYEQYF
TRBV4-3,TRBJ1-4,CASSHRPSGKLFF
TRBV5-6,TRBJ2-2,CASRKSSGRSNTGELFF
TRBV7-2,TRBJ2-7,CASSLRLAGCYEQYF
TRBV5-4,TRBJ1-2,CASSLGLYGYTF
TRBV29-1,TRBJ1-3,CSVEDPGTGLSAGNTIYF
TRBV27,TRBJ2-3,CASSSPSVWRARAQYF
TRBV7-9,TRBJ2-7,CASGSGSSYEQYF
TRBV6-5,TRBJ1-2,CASTKDRVGYTF
TRBV4-3,TRBJ2-1,CASSQEGLAGSSYNEQFF
TRBV7-3,TRBJ2-1,CASSLTSGRTNEQFF
TRBV11-3,TRBJ2-7,CASSLGSGTSYEQYF
TRBV6-4,TRBJ2-7,CASSESTDSYEQYF
TRBV30,TRBJ2-1,CAWNCQAEQFF
TRBV5-4,TRBJ2-3,CASSLSGDWTDTQYF
TRBV4-2,TRBJ1-4,CASSQVTAATNEKLFF
TRBV27,TRBJ2-1,CASRENNEQFF
TRBV11-3,TRBJ2-7,CASSLAEAGRSWEQYF
TRBV2,TRBJ2-3,CASSLFFNTQYF
TRBV5-1,TRBJ2-7,CASSLRLAGGDEQYF
TRBV28,TRBJ2-3,CASSLRQGRSTDTQYF
TRBV6-5,TRBJ2-7,CASSYSKQGGEQYF
TRBV27,TRBJ2-5,CASRTGLAFQETQYF
TRBV29-1,TRBJ2-5,CSVGGGDAETQYF
TRBV27,TRBJ2-7,CASSSRLAGHLDEQYF
TRBV4-1,TRBJ1-5,CASSQQGKGNQPQHF
TRBV6-1,TRBJ2-7,CASSEAEGAKQYF